Listed below are T cell receptor beta chains from one sample, sequenced in a study of OX40 agonist ivuxolimab in advanced cancers. Sequencing was performed with immunoSEQ multiplex PCR; in TCRdb, only in-frame clones are kept and a portion is missing. The data show more than 50,000 clones, 70% to 90% seen once. Source: CD4+ or CD8+ T cells sorted from blood, taken in a trial of the OX40 agonist ivuxolimab. These receptors all come from an adult with an advanced solid tumor such as melanoma, head and neck, liver or kidney cancer. The CDR3 runs from the conserved cysteine through the conserved F or W. D genes are given only for firm matches. Size tells how often a clone was seen (once, few, many) or the class of an expanded clone, and some rows leave it out.

D: -; size: -; V: TRBV7-9; J: TRBJ2-6; CDR3: CASSLGHLSGANVLTF; DNA: TGTGCCAGCAGCTTGGGGCATCTCTCTGGGGCCAACGTCCTGACTTTC
D: -; size: -; V: TRBV30; J: TRBJ1-6; CDR3: CAWKMAGDNSPLHF; DNA: TGTGCCTGGAAGATGGCAGGGGACAATTCACCCCTCCACTTT
D: TRBD1; size: few; V: TRBV4-1; J: TRBJ1-4; CDR3: CASSNFRDRAEKLFF; DNA: TGCGCCAGCAGCAACTTCCGGGACAGGGCTGAAAAACTGTTTTTT
D: -; size: -; V: TRBV19; J: TRBJ2-7; CDR3: CASSIGRGEQYF; DNA: TGTGCCAGTAGTATCGGAAGAGGCGAGCAGTACTTC
D: -; size: -; V: TRBV11-3; J: TRBJ2-7; CDR3: CASGLGSIHEQYF; DNA: TGTGCCAGTGGACTGGGTAGCATCCACGAGCAGTACTTC
D: -; size: -; V: TRBV7-8; J: TRBJ1-4; CDR3: CASSHADERTTNEKLFF; DNA: TGTGCCAGCAGCCACGCCGATGAACGAACAACTAATGAAAAACTGTTTTTT
D: -; size: -; V: TRBV6-1; J: TRBJ2-2; CDR3: CASRSGTWNTGELFF; DNA: TGTGCCAGCCGGTCTGGGACATGGAACACCGGGGAGCTGTTTTTT
D: -; size: -; V: TRBV28; J: TRBJ2-1; CDR3: CASSPAGSYNEQFF; DNA: TGTGCCAGCAGTCCGGCGGGTTCCTACAATGAGCAGTTCTTC
D: -; size: once; V: TRBV6-1; J: TRBJ2-7; CDR3: CASSKGAESYEQYF; DNA: TGTGCCAGCAGCAAAGGGGCAGAGTCCTACGAGCAGTACTTC
D: -; size: -; V: TRBV7-2; J: TRBJ2-7; CDR3: CASSSRTLSYEQYF; DNA: TGTGCCAGCAGCTCGAGGACTTTGAGCTACGAGCAGTACTTC
D: -; size: -; V: TRBV30; J: TRBJ1-4; CDR3: CAWSSLPRRLFF; DNA: TGTGCCTGGAGTTCCCTACCCCGTCGACTGTTTTTT
D: TRBD2; size: few; V: TRBV30; J: TRBJ2-3; CDR3: CAWSAGLAGGTDTQYF; DNA: TGTGCCTGGAGTGCCGGCTTAGCGGGTGGCACAGATACGCAGTATTTT
D: -; size: -; V: TRBV7-6; J: TRBJ2-1; CDR3: CASSPPNDNEQFF; DNA: TGTGCCAGCAGCCCCCCCAATGACAATGAGCAGTTCTTC
D: TRBD1; size: -; V: TRBV4-2; J: TRBJ2-3; CDR3: CASSQWGADRGPDTQYF; DNA: TGTGCCAGCAGCCAATGGGGGGCGGACAGGGGGCCAGATACGCAGTATTTT
D: -; size: -; V: TRBV10-3; J: TRBJ2-7; CDR3: CAISESGSSYEQYF; DNA: TGTGCCATCAGTGAGAGCGGATCCTCCTACGAGCAGTACTTC
D: -; size: -; V: TRBV30; J: TRBJ2-1; CDR3: CAWSVGGSYNEQFF; DNA: TGTGCCTGGAGTGTGGGGGGTTCCTACAATGAGCAGTTCTTC
D: -; size: -; V: TRBV6-1; J: TRBJ1-4; CDR3: CASILEKLFF; DNA: TGTGCCAGCATTCTGGAAAAACTGTTTTTT
D: -; size: once; V: TRBV5-5; J: TRBJ2-2; CDR3: CASSPQSGGGSTGELFF; DNA: TGTGCCAGCAGCCCACAATCGGGCGGGGGCAGTACCGGGGAGCTGTTTTTT
D: -; size: -; V: TRBV7-8; J: TRBJ2-7; CDR3: CASSLTSGGGSARYEQYF; DNA: TGTGCCAGCAGCTTAACTTCTGGTGGGGGGAGTGCGCGCTACGAGCAGTACTTC
D: -; size: -; V: TRBV7-2; J: TRBJ1-6; CDR3: CASSLDIASVSYNSPLHF; DNA: TGTGCCAGCAGCTTAGATATTGCTTCGGTCTCCTATAATTCACCCCTCCACTTT
D: -; size: -; V: TRBV7-2; J: TRBJ2-4; CDR3: CATRGAKNIQYF; DNA: TGTGCCACACGGGGGGCCAAAAACATTCAGTACTTC
D: -; size: once; V: TRBV5-6; J: TRBJ1-2; CDR3: CASSPSGQLYGYTF; DNA: TGTGCCAGCAGCCCATCGGGCCAGCTCTATGGCTACACCTTC
D: -; size: -; V: TRBV27; J: TRBJ1-5; CDR3: CASSYVRGQEGQPQHF; DNA: TGTGCCAGCAGTTATGTCCGGGGGCAGGAGGGTCAGCCCCAGCATTTT
D: -; size: -; V: TRBV29-1; J: TRBJ2-3; CDR3: CSAIIAFDTQYF; DNA: TGCAGCGCTATAATAGCGTTTGATACGCAGTATTTT
D: TRBD1; size: -; V: TRBV4-3; J: TRBJ1-1; CDR3: CASRRRQGNTEAFF; DNA: TGCGCCAGCAGACGCCGACAGGGGAACACTGAAGCTTTCTTT
D: -; size: -; V: TRBV5-1; J: TRBJ2-7; CDR3: CASSTSDGEQYF; DNA: TGCGCCAGCAGCACCTCGGACGGCGAGCAGTACTTC
D: -; size: -; V: TRBV28; J: TRBJ1-4; CDR3: CASSPWDTREKLFF; DNA: TGTGCCAGCAGTCCCTGGGACACGCGCGAAAAACTGTTTTTT
D: -; size: -; V: TRBV5-1; J: TRBJ1-5; CDR3: CASSLDSGFDQPQHF; DNA: TGCGCCAGCAGCTTGGATTCAGGGTTCGATCAGCCCCAGCATTTT
D: -; size: few; V: TRBV28; J: TRBJ2-7; CDR3: CASTPTGIYFYEQYF; DNA: TGTGCCAGCACCCCCACAGGTATCTACTTCTACGAGCAGTACTTC
D: -; size: once; V: TRBV30; J: TRBJ2-7; CDR3: CAWSPPGGLPLF; DNA: TGTGCCTGGAGCCCTCCCGGCGGCCTGCCCCTCTTC
D: -; size: -; V: TRBV5-1; J: TRBJ2-2; CDR3: CASSLGFGTGELFF; DNA: TGCGCCAGCAGCTTGGGTTTCGGCACCGGGGAGCTGTTTTTT
D: TRBD2; size: -; V: TRBV7-9; J: TRBJ2-4; CDR3: CASSIAGGPLGIQYF; DNA: TGTGCCAGCAGCATAGCGGGAGGCCCCCTGGGTATTCAGTACTTC
D: -; size: -; V: TRBV5-1; J: TRBJ2-5; CDR3: CASSRLSSASAETQYF; DNA: TGCGCCAGCAGCCGATTATCGAGCGCTTCAGCGGAGACCCAGTACTTC
D: TRBD1; size: -; V: TRBV7-8; J: TRBJ2-2; CDR3: CASSGIRTGRNTGELFF; DNA: TGTGCCAGCAGCGGAATAAGGACAGGGCGGAACACCGGGGAGCTGTTTTTT
D: -; size: -; V: TRBV5-1; J: TRBJ1-2; CDR3: CASSLGGDESGYTF; DNA: TGCGCCAGCAGCTTGGGAGGGGACGAGTCTGGCTACACCTTC
D: -; size: -; V: TRBV28; J: TRBJ2-7; CDR3: CASSLSSGTGLREQYF; DNA: TGTGCCAGCAGTTTAAGCTCCGGGACGGGGCTGCGAGAGCAGTACTTC
D: -; size: -; V: TRBV7-2; J: TRBJ2-7; CDR3: CASTLTVQESYEQYF; DNA: TGTGCCAGCACCCTAACAGTTCAAGAATCCTACGAGCAGTACTTC
D: TRBD2; size: -; V: TRBV5-1; J: TRBJ2-1; CDR3: CASSWTRTSGSQAYNEQFF; DNA: TGCGCCAGCAGCTGGACCCGGACTAGCGGGAGTCAGGCCTACAATGAGCAGTTCTTC
D: TRBD1; size: -; V: TRBV2; J: TRBJ2-5; CDR3: CASSSYPTGGETQYF; DNA: TGTGCCAGCAGTTCTTACCCGACAGGGGGGGAGACCCAGTACTTC
D: -; size: -; V: TRBV5-1; J: TRBJ1-1; CDR3: CASTLGGEDTEAFF; DNA: TGCGCCAGCACCCTCGGGGGGGAGGACACTGAAGCTTTCTTT
D: -; size: -; V: TRBV7-2; J: TRBJ1-2; CDR3: CASSLGPGNYGYTF; DNA: TGTGCCAGCAGCTTAGGTCCGGGTAACTATGGCTACACCTTC
D: -; size: -; V: TRBV27; J: TRBJ1-1; CDR3: CASSTTVNTEAFF; DNA: TGTGCCAGCAGTACCACGGTGAACACTGAAGCTTTCTTT
D: -; size: -; V: TRBV7-2; J: TRBJ1-3; CDR3: CASSPPRDTIYF; DNA: TGTGCCAGCAGCCCTCCCCGGGACACCATATATTTT
D: -; size: once; V: TRBV4-1; J: TRBJ1-2; CDR3: CASSQDGSGGLYGYTF; DNA: TGCGCCAGCAGCCAAGATGGGTCAGGTGGGTTATATGGCTACACCTTC
D: -; size: -; V: TRBV10-2; J: TRBJ2-3; CDR3: CASSVGGSTDTQYF; DNA: TGCGCCAGCAGTGTCGGAGGCAGCACAGATACGCAGTATTTT
D: -; size: -; V: TRBV5-6; J: TRBJ2-3; CDR3: CASSAPFAITDTQYF; DNA: TGTGCCAGCAGCGCCCCATTCGCAATCACAGATACGCAGTATTTT
D: -; size: -; V: TRBV28; J: TRBJ2-5; CDR3: CASSQGLSGETQYF; DNA: TGTGCCAGCAGCCAGGGACTGTCGGGGGAGACCCAGTACTTC
D: -; size: -; V: TRBV2; J: TRBJ2-2; CDR3: CASSEGGLTVNTGELFF; DNA: TGTGCCAGCAGTGAAGGGGGGTTGACTGTGAACACCGGGGAGCTGTTTTTT
D: -; size: few; V: TRBV6-1; J: TRBJ2-7; CDR3: CASSDIYAGGQYF; DNA: TGTGCCAGCAGTGATATCTATGCTGGGGGGCAGTACTTC
D: -; size: -; V: TRBV29-1; J: TRBJ2-7; CDR3: CSVRTLSSYEQYF; DNA: TGCAGCGTTAGAACGCTAAGCTCCTACGAGCAGTACTTC
D: TRBD1; size: once; V: TRBV18; J: TRBJ2-4; CDR3: CASSRTTGGTAKNIQYF; DNA: TGTGCCAGCTCACGAACGACAGGGGGAACAGCCAAAAACATTCAGTACTTC
D: -; size: -; V: TRBV28; J: TRBJ2-1; CDR3: CASSLVGDYLVPRQGYNEQFF; DNA: TGTGCCAGCAGTTTAGTTGGGGACTACTTAGTTCCCCGACAGGGTTACAATGAGCAGTTCTTC
D: -; size: -; V: TRBV15; J: TRBJ2-5; CDR3: CATSRDMETQYF; DNA: TGTGCCACCAGCAGAGATATGGAGACCCAGTACTTC
D: -; size: -; V: TRBV30; J: TRBJ2-2; CDR3: CAWSQSNTGELFF; DNA: TGTGCCTGGAGCCAGTCAAACACCGGGGAGCTGTTTTTT
D: TRBD1; size: few; V: TRBV10-2; J: TRBJ2-7; CDR3: CASGDRAPYEQYF; DNA: TGCGCCAGCGGCGACAGGGCCCCCTACGAGCAGTACTTC
D: -; size: -; V: TRBV7-2; J: TRBJ2-2; CDR3: CASSLGRGGAGELFF; DNA: TGTGCCAGCAGCTTAGGCAGGGGAGGCGCCGGGGAGCTGTTTTTT
D: TRBD1; size: -; V: TRBV2; J: TRBJ2-7; CDR3: CANRDSSYEQYF; DNA: TGTGCCAACCGGGACAGCTCCTACGAGCAGTACTTC